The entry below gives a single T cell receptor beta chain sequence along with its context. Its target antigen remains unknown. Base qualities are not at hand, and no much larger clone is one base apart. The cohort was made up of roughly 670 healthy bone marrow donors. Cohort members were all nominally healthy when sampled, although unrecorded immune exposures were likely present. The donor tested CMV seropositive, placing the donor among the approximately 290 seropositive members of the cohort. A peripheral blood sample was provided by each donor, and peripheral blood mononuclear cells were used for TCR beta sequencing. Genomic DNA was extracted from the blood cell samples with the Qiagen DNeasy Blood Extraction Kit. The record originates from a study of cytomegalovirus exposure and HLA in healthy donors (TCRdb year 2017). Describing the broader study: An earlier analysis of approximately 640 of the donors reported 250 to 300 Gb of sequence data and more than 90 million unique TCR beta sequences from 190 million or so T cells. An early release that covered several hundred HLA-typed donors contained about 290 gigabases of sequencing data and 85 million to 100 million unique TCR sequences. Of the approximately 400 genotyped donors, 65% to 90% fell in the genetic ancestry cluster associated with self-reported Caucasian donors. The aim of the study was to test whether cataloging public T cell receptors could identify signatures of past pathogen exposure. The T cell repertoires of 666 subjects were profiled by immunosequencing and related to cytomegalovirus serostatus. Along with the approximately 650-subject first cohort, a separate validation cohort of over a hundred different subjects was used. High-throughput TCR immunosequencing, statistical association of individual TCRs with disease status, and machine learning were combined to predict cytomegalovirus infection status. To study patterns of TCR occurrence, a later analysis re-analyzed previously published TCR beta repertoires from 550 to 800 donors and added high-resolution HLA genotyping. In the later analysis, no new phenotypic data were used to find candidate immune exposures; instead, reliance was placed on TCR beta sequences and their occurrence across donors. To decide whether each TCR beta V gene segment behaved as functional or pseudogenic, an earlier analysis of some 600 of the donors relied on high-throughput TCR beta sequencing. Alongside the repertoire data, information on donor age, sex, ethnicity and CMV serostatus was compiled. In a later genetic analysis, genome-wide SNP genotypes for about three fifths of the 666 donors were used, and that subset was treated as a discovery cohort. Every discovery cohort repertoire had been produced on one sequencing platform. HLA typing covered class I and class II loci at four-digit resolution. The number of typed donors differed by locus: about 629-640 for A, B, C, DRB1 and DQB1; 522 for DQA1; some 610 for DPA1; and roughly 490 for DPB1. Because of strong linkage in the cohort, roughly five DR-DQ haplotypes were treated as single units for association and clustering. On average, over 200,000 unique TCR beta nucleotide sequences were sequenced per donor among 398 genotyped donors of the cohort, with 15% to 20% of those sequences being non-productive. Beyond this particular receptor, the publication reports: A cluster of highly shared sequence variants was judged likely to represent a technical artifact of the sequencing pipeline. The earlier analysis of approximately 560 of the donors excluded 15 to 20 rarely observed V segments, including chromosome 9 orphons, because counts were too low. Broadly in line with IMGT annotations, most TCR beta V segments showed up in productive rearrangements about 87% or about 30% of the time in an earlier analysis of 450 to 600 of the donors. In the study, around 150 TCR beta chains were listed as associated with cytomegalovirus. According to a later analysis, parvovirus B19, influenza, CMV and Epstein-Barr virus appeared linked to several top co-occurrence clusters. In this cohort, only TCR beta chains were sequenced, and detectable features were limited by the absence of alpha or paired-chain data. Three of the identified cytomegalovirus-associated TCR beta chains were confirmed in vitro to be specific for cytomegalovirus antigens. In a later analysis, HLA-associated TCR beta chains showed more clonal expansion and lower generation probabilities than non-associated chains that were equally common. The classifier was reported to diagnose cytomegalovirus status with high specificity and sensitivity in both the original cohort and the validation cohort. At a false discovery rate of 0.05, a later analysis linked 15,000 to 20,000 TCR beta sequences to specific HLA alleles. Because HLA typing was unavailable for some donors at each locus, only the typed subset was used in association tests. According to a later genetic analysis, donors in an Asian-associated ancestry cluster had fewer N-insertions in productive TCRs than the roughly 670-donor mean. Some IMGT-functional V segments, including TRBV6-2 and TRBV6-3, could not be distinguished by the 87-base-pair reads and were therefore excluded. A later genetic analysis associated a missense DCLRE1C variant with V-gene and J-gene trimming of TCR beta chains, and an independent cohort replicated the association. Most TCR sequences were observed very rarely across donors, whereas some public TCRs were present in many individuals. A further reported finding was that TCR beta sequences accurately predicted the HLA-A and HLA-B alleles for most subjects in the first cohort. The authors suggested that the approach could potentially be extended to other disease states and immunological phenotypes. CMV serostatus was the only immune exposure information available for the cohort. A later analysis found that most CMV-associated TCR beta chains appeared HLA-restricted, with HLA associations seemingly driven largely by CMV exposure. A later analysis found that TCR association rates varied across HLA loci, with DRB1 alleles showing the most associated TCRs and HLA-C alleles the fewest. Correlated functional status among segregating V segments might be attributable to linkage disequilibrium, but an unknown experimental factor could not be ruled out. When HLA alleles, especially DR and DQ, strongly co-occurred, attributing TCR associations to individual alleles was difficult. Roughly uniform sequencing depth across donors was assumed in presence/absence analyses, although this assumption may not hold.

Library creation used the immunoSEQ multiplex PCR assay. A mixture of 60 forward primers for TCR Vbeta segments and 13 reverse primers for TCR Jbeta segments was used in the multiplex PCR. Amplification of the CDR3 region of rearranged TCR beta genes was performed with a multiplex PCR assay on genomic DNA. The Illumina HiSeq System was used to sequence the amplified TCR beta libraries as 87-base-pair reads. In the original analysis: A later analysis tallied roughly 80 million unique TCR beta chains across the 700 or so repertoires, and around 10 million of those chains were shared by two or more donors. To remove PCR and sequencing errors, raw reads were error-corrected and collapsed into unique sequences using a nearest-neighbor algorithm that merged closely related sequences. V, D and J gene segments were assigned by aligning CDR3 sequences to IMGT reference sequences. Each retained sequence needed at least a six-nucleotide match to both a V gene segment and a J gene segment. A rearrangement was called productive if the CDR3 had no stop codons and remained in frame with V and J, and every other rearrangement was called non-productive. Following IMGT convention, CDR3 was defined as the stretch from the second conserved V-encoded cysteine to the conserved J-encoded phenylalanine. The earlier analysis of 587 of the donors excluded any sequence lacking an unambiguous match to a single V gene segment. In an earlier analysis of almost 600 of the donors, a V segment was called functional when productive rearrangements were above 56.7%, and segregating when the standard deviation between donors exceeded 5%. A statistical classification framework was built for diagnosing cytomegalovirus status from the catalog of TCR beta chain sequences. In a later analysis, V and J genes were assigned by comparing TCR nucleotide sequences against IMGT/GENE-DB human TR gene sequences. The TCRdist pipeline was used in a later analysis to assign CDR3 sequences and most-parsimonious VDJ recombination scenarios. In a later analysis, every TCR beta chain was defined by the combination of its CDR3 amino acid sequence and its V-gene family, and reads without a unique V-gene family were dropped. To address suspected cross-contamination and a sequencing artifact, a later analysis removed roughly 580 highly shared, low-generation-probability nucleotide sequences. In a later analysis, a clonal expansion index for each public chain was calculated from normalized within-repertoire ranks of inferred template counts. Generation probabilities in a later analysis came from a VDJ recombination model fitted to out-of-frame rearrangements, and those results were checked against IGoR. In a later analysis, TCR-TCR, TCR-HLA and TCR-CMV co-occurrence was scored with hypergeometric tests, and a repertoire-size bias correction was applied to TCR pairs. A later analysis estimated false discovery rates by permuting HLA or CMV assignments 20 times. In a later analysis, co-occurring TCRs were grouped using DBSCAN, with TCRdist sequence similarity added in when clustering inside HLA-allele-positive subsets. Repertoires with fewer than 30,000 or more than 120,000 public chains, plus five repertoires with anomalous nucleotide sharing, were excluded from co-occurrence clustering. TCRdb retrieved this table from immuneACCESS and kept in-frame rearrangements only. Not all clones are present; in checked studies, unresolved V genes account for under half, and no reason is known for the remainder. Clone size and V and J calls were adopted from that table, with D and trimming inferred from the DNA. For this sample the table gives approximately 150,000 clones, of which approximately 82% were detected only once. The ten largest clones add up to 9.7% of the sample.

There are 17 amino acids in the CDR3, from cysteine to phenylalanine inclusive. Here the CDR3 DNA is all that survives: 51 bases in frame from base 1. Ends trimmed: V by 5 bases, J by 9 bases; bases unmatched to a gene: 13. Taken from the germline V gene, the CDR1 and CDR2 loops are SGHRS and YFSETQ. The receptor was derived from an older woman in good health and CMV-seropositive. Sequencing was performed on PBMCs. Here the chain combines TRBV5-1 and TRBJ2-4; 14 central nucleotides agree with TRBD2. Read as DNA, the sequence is TGCGCCAGCAGGTTAACGGTGACTAGCGGGAGGGTAGGCATTCAGTACTTC. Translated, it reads CASRLTVTSGRVGIQYF. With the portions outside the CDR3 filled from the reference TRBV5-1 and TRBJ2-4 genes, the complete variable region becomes KAGVTQTPRYLIKTRGQQVTLSCSPISGHRSVSWYQQTPGQGLQFLFEYFSETQRNKGNFPGRFSGRQFSNSRSEMNVSTLELGDSALYLCASRLTVTSGRVGIQYFGAGTRLSVL.